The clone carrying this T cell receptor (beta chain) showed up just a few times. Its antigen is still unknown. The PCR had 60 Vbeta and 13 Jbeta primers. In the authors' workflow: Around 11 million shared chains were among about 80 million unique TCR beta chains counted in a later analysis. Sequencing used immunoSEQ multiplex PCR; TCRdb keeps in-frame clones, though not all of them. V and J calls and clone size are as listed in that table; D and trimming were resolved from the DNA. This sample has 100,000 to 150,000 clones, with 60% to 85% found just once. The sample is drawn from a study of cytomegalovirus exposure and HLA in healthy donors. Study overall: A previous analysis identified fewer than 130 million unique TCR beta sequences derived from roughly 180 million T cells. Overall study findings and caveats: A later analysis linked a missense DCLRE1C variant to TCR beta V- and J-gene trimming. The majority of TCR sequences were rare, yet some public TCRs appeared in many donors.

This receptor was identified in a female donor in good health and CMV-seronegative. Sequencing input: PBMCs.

CDR3 amino acids: CASSADRANYGYTF. Here the CDR3 DNA reads TGTGCCAGCAGTGCGGACAGGGCTAACTATGGCTACACCTTC. The V and J genes are TRBV6-4 and TRBJ1-2; 8 bases agree with TRBD1. The CDR3 has 14 residues. Germline values: CDR1 MRHNA, CDR2 SNTAGT. The V and J ends lost 4 bases and 0 bases, in that order; junction bases with no gene match: 1.